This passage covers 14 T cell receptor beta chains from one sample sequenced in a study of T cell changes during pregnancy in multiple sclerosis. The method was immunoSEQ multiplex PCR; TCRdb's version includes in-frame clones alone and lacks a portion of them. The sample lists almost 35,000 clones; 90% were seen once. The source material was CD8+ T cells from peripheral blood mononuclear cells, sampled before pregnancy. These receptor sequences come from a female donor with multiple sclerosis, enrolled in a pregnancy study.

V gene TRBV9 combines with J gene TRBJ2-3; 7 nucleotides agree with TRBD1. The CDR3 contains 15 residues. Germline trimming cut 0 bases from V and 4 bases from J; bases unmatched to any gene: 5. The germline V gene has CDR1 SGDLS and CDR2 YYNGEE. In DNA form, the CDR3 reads TGTGCCAGCAGCGTAGAGACAGGGAAAGCAGATACGCAGTATTTT. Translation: CASSVETGKADTQYF.

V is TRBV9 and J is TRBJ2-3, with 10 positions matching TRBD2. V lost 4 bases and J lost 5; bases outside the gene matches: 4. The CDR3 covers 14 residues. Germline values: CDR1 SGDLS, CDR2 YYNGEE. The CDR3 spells CASSSSGGIDTQYF. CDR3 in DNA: TGTGCCAGCAGCTCTAGCGGGGGTATAGATACGCAGTATTTT.

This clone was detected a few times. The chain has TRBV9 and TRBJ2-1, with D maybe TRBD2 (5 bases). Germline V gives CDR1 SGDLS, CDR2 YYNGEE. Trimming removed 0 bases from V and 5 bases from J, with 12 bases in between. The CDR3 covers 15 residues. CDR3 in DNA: TGTGCCAGCAGCGTAGTGGCTAGCTCAGACAATGAGCAGTTCTTC. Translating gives CASSVVASSDNEQFF.

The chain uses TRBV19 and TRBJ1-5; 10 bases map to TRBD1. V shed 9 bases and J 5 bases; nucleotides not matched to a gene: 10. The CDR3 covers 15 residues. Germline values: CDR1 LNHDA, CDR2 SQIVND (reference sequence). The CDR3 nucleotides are TGTGCCAGCGCGGGGGGACAGGGGCCCCATCAGCCCCAGCATTTT. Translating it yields CASAGGQGPHQPQHF.

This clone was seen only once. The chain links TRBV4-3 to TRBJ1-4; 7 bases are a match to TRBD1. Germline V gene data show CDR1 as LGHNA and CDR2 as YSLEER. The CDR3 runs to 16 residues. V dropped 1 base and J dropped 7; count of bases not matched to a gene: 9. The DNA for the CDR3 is TGCGCCAGCAGCCAAGGACAGGGAGAATTGTTTGAAAAACTGTTTTTT. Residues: CASSQGQGELFEKLFF.

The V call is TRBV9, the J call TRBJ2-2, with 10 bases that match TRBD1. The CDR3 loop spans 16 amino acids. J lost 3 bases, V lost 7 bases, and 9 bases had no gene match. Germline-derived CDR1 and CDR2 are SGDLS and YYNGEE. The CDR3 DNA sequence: TGTGCCAGCCAAAGCCAGACAGGGGGCCACACCGGGGAGCTGTTTTTT. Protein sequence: CASQSQTGGHTGELFF.

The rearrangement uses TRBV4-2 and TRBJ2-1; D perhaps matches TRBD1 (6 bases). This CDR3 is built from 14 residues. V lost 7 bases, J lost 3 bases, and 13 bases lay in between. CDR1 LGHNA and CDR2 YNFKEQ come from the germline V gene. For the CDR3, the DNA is TGTGCCAGCATGCCGGGACACGACTACAATGAGCAGTTCTTC. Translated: CASMPGHDYNEQFF.

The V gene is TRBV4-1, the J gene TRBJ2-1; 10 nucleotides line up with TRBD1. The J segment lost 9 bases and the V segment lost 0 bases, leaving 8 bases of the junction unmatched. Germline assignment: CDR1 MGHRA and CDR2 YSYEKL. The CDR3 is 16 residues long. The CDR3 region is CASSQEPDRGYGEQFF. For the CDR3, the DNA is TGCGCCAGCAGCCAAGAGCCGGACAGGGGGTACGGTGAGCAGTTCTTC.

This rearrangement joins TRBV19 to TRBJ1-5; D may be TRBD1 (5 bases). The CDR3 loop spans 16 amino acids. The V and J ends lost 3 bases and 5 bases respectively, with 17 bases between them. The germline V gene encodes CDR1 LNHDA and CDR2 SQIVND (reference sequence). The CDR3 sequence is CASSIGVVRVDQPQHF. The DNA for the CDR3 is TGTGCCAGTAGTATCGGTGTCGTCAGGGTCGATCAGCCCCAGCATTTT.

The CDR3: CASALATEAFF. The CDR3 DNA sequence: TGTGCCAGTGCCCTGGCAACTGAAGCTTTCTTT. The chain carries TRBV19 and TRBJ1-1; no clear D. The CDR3 totals 11 residues. V was trimmed by 8 bases and J by 5 bases, leaving 9 bases between them. Per the germline V gene, CDR1 is LNHDA and CDR2 is SQIVND (reference sequence).

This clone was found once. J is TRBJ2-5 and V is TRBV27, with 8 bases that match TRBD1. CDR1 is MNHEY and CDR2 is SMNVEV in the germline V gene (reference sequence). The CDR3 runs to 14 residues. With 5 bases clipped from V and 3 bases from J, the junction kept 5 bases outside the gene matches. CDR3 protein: CASSMLGQEETQYF. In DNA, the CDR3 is TGTGCCAGCAGTATGCTGGGACAGGAAGAGACCCAGTACTTC.

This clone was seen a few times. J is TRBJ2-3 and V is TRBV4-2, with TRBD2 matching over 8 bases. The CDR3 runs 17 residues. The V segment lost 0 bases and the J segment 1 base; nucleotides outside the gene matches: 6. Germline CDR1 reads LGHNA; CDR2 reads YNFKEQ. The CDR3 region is CASSQDWAGGGTDTQYF. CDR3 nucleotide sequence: TGTGCCAGCAGCCAAGATTGGGCGGGAGGAGGCACAGATACGCAGTATTTT.

The DNA of the CDR3 is TGTGCCAGCAGCAGGACAGGCAGCGCCCAAGAGACCCAGTACTTC. It yields the protein CASSRTGSAQETQYF. This rearrangement joins TRBV5-4 to TRBJ2-5; 7 nucleotides line up with TRBD1. V trimming: 4 bases; J trimming: 1 base; junction bases outside the gene matches: 7. Germline values: CDR1 SGHNT, CDR2 YYREEE (reference sequence). This CDR3 is 15 amino acids long.

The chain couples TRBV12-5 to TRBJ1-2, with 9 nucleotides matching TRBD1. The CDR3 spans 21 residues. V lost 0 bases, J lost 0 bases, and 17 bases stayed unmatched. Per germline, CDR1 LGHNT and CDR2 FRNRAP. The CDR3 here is CASGLVTRTGELFPTNYGYTF. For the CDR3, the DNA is TGTGCTAGTGGTTTGGTAACCCGGACAGGGGAGCTCTTCCCCACTAACTATGGCTACACCTTC.